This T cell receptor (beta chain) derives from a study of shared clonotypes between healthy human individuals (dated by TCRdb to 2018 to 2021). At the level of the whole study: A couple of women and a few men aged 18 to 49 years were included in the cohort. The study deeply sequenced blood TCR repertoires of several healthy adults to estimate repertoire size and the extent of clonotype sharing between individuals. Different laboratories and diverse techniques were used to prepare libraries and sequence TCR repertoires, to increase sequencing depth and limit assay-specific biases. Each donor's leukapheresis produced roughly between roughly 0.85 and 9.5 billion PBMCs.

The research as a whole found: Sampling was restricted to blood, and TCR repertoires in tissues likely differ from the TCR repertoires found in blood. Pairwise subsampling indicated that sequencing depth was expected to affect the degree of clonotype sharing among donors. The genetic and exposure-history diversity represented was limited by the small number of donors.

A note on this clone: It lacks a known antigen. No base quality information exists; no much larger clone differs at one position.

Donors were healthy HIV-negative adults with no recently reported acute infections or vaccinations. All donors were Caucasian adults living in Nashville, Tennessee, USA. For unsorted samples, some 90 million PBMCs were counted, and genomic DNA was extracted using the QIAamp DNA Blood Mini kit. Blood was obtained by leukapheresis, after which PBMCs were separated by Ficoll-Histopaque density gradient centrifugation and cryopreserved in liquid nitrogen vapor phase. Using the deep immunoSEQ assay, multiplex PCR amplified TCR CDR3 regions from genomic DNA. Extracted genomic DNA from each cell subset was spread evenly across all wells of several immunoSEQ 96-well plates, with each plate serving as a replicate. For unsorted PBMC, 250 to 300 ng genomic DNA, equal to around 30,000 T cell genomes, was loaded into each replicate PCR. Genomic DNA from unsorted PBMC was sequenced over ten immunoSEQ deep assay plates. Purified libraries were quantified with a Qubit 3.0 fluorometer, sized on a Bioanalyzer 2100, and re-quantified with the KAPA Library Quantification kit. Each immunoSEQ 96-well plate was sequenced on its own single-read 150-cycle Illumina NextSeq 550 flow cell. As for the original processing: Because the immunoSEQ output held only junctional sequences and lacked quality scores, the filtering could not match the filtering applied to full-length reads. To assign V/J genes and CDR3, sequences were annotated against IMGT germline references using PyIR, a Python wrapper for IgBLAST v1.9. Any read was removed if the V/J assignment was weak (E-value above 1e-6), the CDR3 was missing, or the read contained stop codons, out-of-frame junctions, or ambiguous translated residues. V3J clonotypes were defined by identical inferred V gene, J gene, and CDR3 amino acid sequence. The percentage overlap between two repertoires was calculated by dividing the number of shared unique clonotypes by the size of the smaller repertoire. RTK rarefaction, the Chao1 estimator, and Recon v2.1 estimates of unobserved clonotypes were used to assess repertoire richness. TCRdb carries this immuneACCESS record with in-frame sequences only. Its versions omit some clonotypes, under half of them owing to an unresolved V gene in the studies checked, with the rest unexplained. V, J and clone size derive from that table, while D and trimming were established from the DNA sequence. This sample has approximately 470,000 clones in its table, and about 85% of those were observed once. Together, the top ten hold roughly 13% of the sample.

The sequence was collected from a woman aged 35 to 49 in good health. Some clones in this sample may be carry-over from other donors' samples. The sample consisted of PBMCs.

The CDR3 protein is CASSSGFVGHEQYF. In nucleotide form, the sequence is TGTGCCAGCAGCTCCGGATTCGTAGGGCACGAGCAGTACTTC. The V and J segments used are TRBV7-2 and TRBJ2-7; the D gene cannot be named for sure. The CDR3 numbers 14 residues from cysteine through phenylalanine. Here the CDR3 DNA is all that survives: 42 bases in frame from base 1. According to the germline V gene, CDR1 reads SGHTA and CDR2 reads FQGNSA. V drops 4 bases and J drops 5 bases, leaving 15 bases in between. When the CDR3 is completed using the reference TRBV7-2 and TRBJ2-7 genes on either side, the full variable domain is GAGVSQSPSNKVTEKGKDVELRCDPISGHTALYWYRQSLGQGLEFLIYFQGNSAPDKSGLPSDRFSAERTGGSVSTLTIQRTQQEDSAVYLCASSSGFVGHEQYFGPGTRLTVT.